The clone carrying this T cell receptor beta chain has a single count. Its antigen is unidentified. When samples were unsorted, roughly 91 million PBMCs were used for genomic DNA. The sample belongs to a study of shared clonotypes between healthy human individuals. Study observations and caveats: Represented genetic and exposure-history diversity was restricted by having few donors. Sequencing depth was expected to influence donor clonotype sharing.

Assay runs were performed at deep level. Profiled with immunoSEQ multiplex PCR; TCRdb holds only in-frame clones, not every one. Of nearly 500,000 clones listed, 60% to 85% are singletons. Sequenced: PBMCs. The receptor was isolated from a woman in her forties in good health. Some clones in this sample may be carry-over from other donors' samples.

The DNA of the CDR3 is TGCGCCAGCAGCCGGGGGGACCACGGCTCCTACGAGCAGTACTTC. Protein: CASSRGDHGSYEQYF. The chain couples TRBV5-1 to TRBJ2-7, with 7 bases aligning to TRBD2. The CDR3 has 15 residues. Trimming removed 4 bases from V and 0 bases from J; junction bases left unmatched: 7. Germline loops: CDR1 SGHRS, CDR2 YFSETQ.